What follows are 13 T cell receptor beta chains derived from one specimen sequenced in a study of post-analysis software for immune sequencing data. Whole-study findings and limits: Five or six TRBV segments were more frequent in patients than controls; TRBV5-6, TRBV5-1 and TRBV20-1 belonged to this group.

For these TCRs, the target antigens are not known. Unique molecular identifiers were present in the TCR beta cDNA libraries. TCRdb independently ran MiXCR on the PCR reads; one entry per CDR3 protein. The sample has 800,000 to 950,000 distinct CDR3 sequences, roughly 50% seen once. Input material: blood. All receptors derive from a girl aged 5 to 17 with multiple sclerosis.

In nucleotides, the CDR3 is TGTGCCAGCAGCTTGGGTAGGGACAGTTTCTACGAGCAGTACTTC. This encodes CASSLGRDSFYEQYF. The chain joins TRBV5-6 to TRBJ2-7, with TRBD1 matching 7 bases. In germline, CDR1 is SGHDT, CDR2 YYEEEE. CDR3 length: 15 residues. The V segment lost 0 bases and the J segment 3 bases; nucleotides outside the gene matches: 6.

The count of this clonotype is one. The rearrangement joins TRBV7-9 to TRBJ1-2; unclear D gene. The germline V and J ends were trimmed by 5 bases and 8 bases, with 12 bases remaining between them. CDR1 SEHNR and CDR2 FQNEAQ come from the germline V gene (reference sequence). This CDR3 contains 12 residues. This CDR3 reads CASSVPGWGYTF. DNA for the CDR3: TGTGCCAGCAGCGTCCCGGGGTGGGGCTACACCTTC.

At least ten counts were recorded for this clonotype. The rearrangement links TRBV4-1 to TRBJ1-2; D unresolved. Germline assignment: CDR1 MGHRA and CDR2 YSYEKL. This CDR3 contains 13 residues. V was clipped by 4 bases and J by 3 bases, with 9 bases between them. The CDR3 nucleotides read TGCGCCAGCAGCCTGAGAGAAGACTATGGCTACACCTTC. Amino acid sequence: CASSLREDYGYTF.

V is TRBV4-1 and J is TRBJ2-7; D unresolved. Deletions cut 0 bases from V and 3 bases from J, with 6 bases between. The length of the CDR3 is 13 residues. The V gene's germline CDR1 is MGHRA and CDR2 YSYEKL. The CDR3, as DNA: TGCGCCAGCAGCCAAGACGCTTACTACGAGCAGTACTTC. Translated, it gives CASSQDAYYEQYF.

The chain is built from TRBV21-1 and TRBJ2-3; the table gives TRBD2 as D, unverified against the DNA. TRBV21-1 is recorded as a pseudogene. The CDR3 is 19 residues long. CDR3 loop: CASSKPLAGGDTITDTQYF. The CDR3 coding sequence is TGTGCCAGCAGCAAACCCCTCGCGGGAGGAGACACGATTACAGATACGCAGTATTTT.

J is TRBJ2-7 and V is TRBV4-1, with TRBD1 matching over 10 bases. Looked up from germline, CDR1 is MGHRA and CDR2 is YSYEKL. This CDR3 comprises 16 residues. V lost 4 bases to trimming and J lost 4 bases; unmatched junction nucleotides: 10. The CDR3: CASSLLLTGGGYEQYF. The CDR3 nucleotides are TGCGCCAGCAGCCTACTACTGACAGGGGGCGGGTACGAGCAGTACTTC.

The V gene is TRBV27, the J gene TRBJ2-6, with D possibly TRBD1 on 6 matching bases. Germline CDR1 reads MNHEY; CDR2 reads SMNVEV (reference sequence). The CDR3 has 15 amino acids. Trimming pared 3 bases from V and 2 bases from J, leaving 8 bases between. The CDR3 reads CASSLGAPGANVLTF. The CDR3 DNA reads TGTGCCAGCAGTTTGGGGGCCCCTGGGGCCAACGTCCTGACTTTC.

This clonotype was detected only a few times. This chain links TRBV7-2 with TRBJ2-1; D possibly corresponds to TRBD2 (6 bases). Trimming took 2 bases from V and 4 from J, leaving 15 bases between them. Germline V CDR1 and CDR2: SGHTA, FQGNSA. CDR3 length: 16 amino acids. In DNA, the CDR3 is TGTGCCAGCAGCTTAATCGTGGGGGGTTTTTACAATGAGCAGTTCTTC. This translates into CASSLIVGGFYNEQFF. The full variable domain, its missing parts supplied by reference TRBV7-2 and TRBJ2-1, is GAGVSQSPSNKVTEKGKDVELRCDPISGHTALYWYRQSLGQGLEFLIYFQGNSAPDKSGLPSDRFSAERTGGSVSTLTIQRTQQEDSAVYLCASSLIVGGFYNEQFFGPGTRLTVL.

The CDR3 sequence: CASSSTGGYTRDINEKLFF. In DNA, the CDR3 is TGCGCCAGCAGCTCAACTGGTGGGTACACCCGGGACATCAATGAAAAACTGTTTTTT. The rearrangement uses TRBV5-1 and TRBJ1-4; possible D gene TRBD1, 6 bases. The CDR3 runs 19 residues. Germline V CDR1 and CDR2: SGHRS, YFSETQ. V was clipped by 3 bases and J by 5 bases, with 26 bases between them.

This clonotype occurred a few times. The rearrangement uses TRBV5-1 and TRBJ1-2; 9 nucleotides align to TRBD1. Germline loops: CDR1 SGHRS, CDR2 YFSETQ. This CDR3 has 12 amino acids. With 3 bases clipped from V and 8 bases from J, the junction kept 2 bases outside the gene matches. The CDR3 sequence is CASSWDREGYTF. CDR3 DNA sequence: TGCGCCAGCAGCTGGGACAGGGAGGGCTACACCTTC.

This chain uses TRBV20-1 with TRBJ2-1, with 12 bases lining up with TRBD2. This CDR3 comprises 15 residues. Looked up from germline, CDR1 is DFQATT and CDR2 is SNEGSKA (reference sequence). Trimming at V came to 2 bases and at J to 4 bases, leaving 3 bases not matched to a gene. The CDR3 loop reads CSARTGTSGYNEQFF. Written as DNA, the CDR3 is TGCAGTGCTAGAACCGGGACTAGCGGGTACAATGAGCAGTTCTTC.

This clonotype was seen more than once but under ten times. V gene TRBV29-1 combines with J gene TRBJ1-2; D may be TRBD1 (6 bases). This CDR3 comprises 15 residues. V gave up 0 bases and J gave up 4 bases, with 15 bases separating them. CDR1 and CDR2 (germline): SQVTM, ANQGSEA. CDR3 amino acids: CSVEDRGAARYGYTF. The CDR3 DNA sequence: TGCAGCGTTGAAGATAGGGGGGCCGCCCGCTATGGCTACACCTTC.

This clonotype turned up a few times. The chain uses TRBV7-9 and TRBJ1-2; 7 bases line up with TRBD1. The V gene end was trimmed by 5 bases and the J gene end by 7 bases; junction bases not matched to a gene: 22. The CDR3 runs to 18 residues. Germline V gives CDR1 SEHNR, CDR2 FQNEAQ (reference sequence). CDR3: CASSPLVGTATLFIGYTF. In DNA, the CDR3 is TGTGCCAGCAGCCCGCTAGTAGGGACAGCGACCCTATTCATTGGCTACACCTTC. Together with reference TRBV7-9 and TRBJ1-2, the CDR3 gives the full variable domain: DTGVSQNPRHKITKRGQNVTFRCDPISEHNRLYWYRQTLGQGPEFLTYFQNEAQLEKSRLLSDRFSAERPKGSFSTLEIQRTEQGDSAMYLCASSPLVGTATLFIGYTFGSGTRLTVV.